A selection of T cell receptor beta chains follows, all from one sample in a study of blood T cell repertoires in COVID-19. Profiled with immunoSEQ multiplex PCR; TCRdb holds only in-frame clones, not every one. This table has some 170,000 clones, roughly 84% appearing once. Sequencing was carried out using PBMCs or T cells enriched from blood (not recorded which). All receptors come from a human donor with acute COVID-19. The donor label of this sample is uncertain. Both conserved end residues are part of each CDR3. The order of the fields is V gene, J gene, clone size, CDR3 length, CDR3 protein. Clone size appears in some rows only: once, few, many, or a class for an expanded clone.

>TRBV19|TRBJ1-1|.|14
CASSYRGAKSEAFF
>TRBV19|TRBJ1-1|.|15
CASSPGTGWSTEAFF
>TRBV20-1|TRBJ1-1|.|14
CSASGLASQFEAFF
>TRBV6-5|TRBJ1-2|.|16
CASSSISDRLLYGYTF
>TRBV19|TRBJ1-5|.|15
CASSPRDRDNQPQHF
>TRBV9|TRBJ2-1|.|16
CASSVGSSGGDSEQFF
>TRBV3-1/TRBV3-2|TRBJ1-2|.|14
CASSQYRGANGYTF
>TRBV9|TRBJ2-3|.|16
CASSLMWGQGGDTQYF
>TRBV2|TRBJ2-3|once|15
CASSEGGGVTDTQYF
>TRBV18|TRBJ2-1|.|14
CASSPTLADNEQFF
>TRBV6-5|TRBJ1-1|.|14
CASSYGRFPTEAFF
>TRBV2|TRBJ2-1|.|13
CASSALASGAQFF
>TRBV7-8|TRBJ2-3|once|15
CASSLLERNTDTQYF
>TRBV7-3|TRBJ2-7|.|14
CASSSSFPSYEQYF
>TRBV9|TRBJ2-1|.|15
CASSAAGGRHNEQFF
>TRBV10-3|TRBJ2-3|.|12
CAISPSGETQYF
>TRBV18|TRBJ2-1|.|17
CASSQVPASGGYNEQFF
>TRBV30|TRBJ1-2|.|12
CAWTWTGGGYTF
>TRBV3-1/TRBV3-2|TRBJ2-3|.|17
CASARARGDLRADTQYF
>TRBV7-9|TRBJ1-6|.|19
CASSLDRTGRVSYNSPLHF
>TRBV19|TRBJ1-1|.|12
CASSSGISEAFF
>TRBV9|TRBJ2-2|.|15
CASRTGTGGSGELFF
>TRBV19|TRBJ1-5|.|19
CATKPETGAGSHSNQPQHF
>TRBV19|TRBJ1-1|.|14
CASSAYPRDTEAFF
>TRBV9|TRBJ2-3|.|18
CASSLAGTSGGPGDTQYF
>TRBV19|TRBJ2-7|.|15
CASSPPGTGSYEQYF
>TRBV11-2|TRBJ2-7|.|12
CASSSQALEQYF
>TRBV18|TRBJ2-7|.|14
CASSPTGGSYEQYF
>TRBV2|TRBJ2-7|.|17
CASRGQGLTPRDYEQYF
>TRBV5-1|TRBJ2-3|.|16
CASKQYRDWGTDTQYF
>TRBV21-1|TRBJ2-1|.|16
CASSSRDRGQGNEQFF
>TRBV6-1|TRBJ2-3|.|14
CASSEGLATDTQYF
>TRBV29-1|TRBJ2-7|.|12
CSVGGGGREQYF
>TRBV18|TRBJ1-1|.|15
CASSPDPGGGTEAFF
>TRBV19|TRBJ2-7|few|14
CASSKGQGFGEQYF
>TRBV28|TRBJ1-5|.|15
CASSSRQAPNQPQHF
>TRBV5-1|TRBJ1-1|.|15
CASSWEGDWSTEAFF
>TRBV30|TRBJ1-5|.|18
CAWSVRTGGVEGSQPQHF
>TRBV11-2|TRBJ1-3|.|15
CASSLQGEAGNTIYF
>TRBV5-8|TRBJ1-1|.|15
CASSLAGGGRTEAFF
>TRBV7-9|TRBJ1-1|.|13
CASSLDGADGAFF
>TRBV27|TRBJ1-1|.|15
CASPYAGSMGTEAFF
>TRBV28|TRBJ1-5|.|12
CAGTGVGQPQHF
>TRBV18|TRBJ1-2|.|14
CASSPGQGETGYTF
>TRBV4-2|TRBJ1-2|few|15
CASSQGEASVEGYTF
>TRBV10-3|TRBJ2-6|.|15
CAISWDTSGANVLTF
>TRBV7-3|TRBJ1-2|.|13
CASSLDGNYGYTF
>TRBV6-2/TRBV6-3|TRBJ1-4|.|17
CASSPGTGPPINEKLFF
>TRBV4-1|TRBJ2-3|.|16
CASSPPGLALTDTQYF
>TRBV13|TRBJ1-1|.|14
CASSFTGGDTEAFF
>TRBV5-5|TRBJ2-3|.|14
CASSLDGSTDTQYF
>TRBV2|TRBJ2-7|.|13
CASSRAGSYEQYF
>TRBV2|TRBJ1-6|.|14
CASTGQGGNSPLHF
>TRBV30|TRBJ1-5|.|19
CAWSPNYARNKLGNQPQHF
>TRBV10-3|TRBJ1-3|.|16
CAIRAPTVGSGNTIYF